This TCR beta chain was observed in a study of cytomegalovirus exposure and HLA in healthy donors. Study background: The 90 to 150 validation repertoires were produced on the same platform as the 670 or so repertoires of the first cohort. This was reported in a later analysis.

Details on this clone: Its specificity is not known.

The CDR3 spans 16 residues. CDR1 SEHNR and CDR2 FQNEAQ come from the germline V gene (reference sequence). V was clipped by 4 bases and J by 0 bases, with 13 bases between them. The method was immunoSEQ multiplex PCR; TCRdb's version includes in-frame clones alone and lacks a portion of them. Of more than 250,000 clones in the sample, roughly 89% are singletons; the top ten hold around 0.84%. Study-wide results and limits: The finding came from a later analysis; first-cohort TCR clusters tended to co-occur in the 95 to 150 validation repertoires.

This chain links TRBV7-9 with TRBJ1-3; D remains unclear. The sequence came from a woman between 18 and 30 years old in good health and CMV-seronegative. What was sequenced was PBMCs. CDR3 protein: CASSSPAGNSGNTIYF. CDR3 bases: TGTGCCAGCAGCTCGCCGGCGGGGAACTCTGGAAACACCATATATTTT.